This TCR beta chain is from a study of blood T cell repertoires in COVID-19. Study summary: The analysed material was cDNA or gDNA that came from T cells, B-cell-depleted T cells, or PBMCs.

V shed 1 base and J 7 bases; nucleotides not matched to a gene: 6. The CDR3 sequence is 16 residues long. Per germline, CDR1 LNHNV and CDR2 YYDKDF (reference sequence). This clone was seen a single time. The repertoire was sequenced with immunoSEQ multiplex PCR; TCRdb's copy has only in-frame clones and lacks some. Here the sample spans around 100,000 clones, 80% to 90% being singletons. Sequenced sample: peripheral blood. This rearrangement joins TRBV15 to TRBJ2-1; 11 bases fit TRBD2. This clonotype was obtained from a woman older than 75 with acute or convalescent COVID-19. The CDR3 is CATSRGGTSGWNEQFF. The CDR3 nucleotides are TGTGCCACCAGCAGAGGGGGGACTAGCGGATGGAATGAGCAGTTCTTC.